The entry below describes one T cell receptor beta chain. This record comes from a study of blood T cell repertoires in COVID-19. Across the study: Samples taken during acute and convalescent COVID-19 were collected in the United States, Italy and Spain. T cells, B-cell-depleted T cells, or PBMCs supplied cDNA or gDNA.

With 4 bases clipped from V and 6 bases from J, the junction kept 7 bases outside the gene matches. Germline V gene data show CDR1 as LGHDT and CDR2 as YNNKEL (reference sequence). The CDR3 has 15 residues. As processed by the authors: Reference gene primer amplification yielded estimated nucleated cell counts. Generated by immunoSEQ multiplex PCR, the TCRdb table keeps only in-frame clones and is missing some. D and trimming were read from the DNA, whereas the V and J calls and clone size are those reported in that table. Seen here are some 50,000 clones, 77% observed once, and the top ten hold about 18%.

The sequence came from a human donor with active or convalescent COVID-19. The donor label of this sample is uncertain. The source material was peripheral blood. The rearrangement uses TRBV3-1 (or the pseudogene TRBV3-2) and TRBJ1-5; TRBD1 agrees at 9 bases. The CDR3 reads CASSPGTGIGQPQHF. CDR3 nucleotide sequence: TGTGCCAGCAGCCCCGGGACAGGGATCGGTCAGCCCCAGCATTTT.